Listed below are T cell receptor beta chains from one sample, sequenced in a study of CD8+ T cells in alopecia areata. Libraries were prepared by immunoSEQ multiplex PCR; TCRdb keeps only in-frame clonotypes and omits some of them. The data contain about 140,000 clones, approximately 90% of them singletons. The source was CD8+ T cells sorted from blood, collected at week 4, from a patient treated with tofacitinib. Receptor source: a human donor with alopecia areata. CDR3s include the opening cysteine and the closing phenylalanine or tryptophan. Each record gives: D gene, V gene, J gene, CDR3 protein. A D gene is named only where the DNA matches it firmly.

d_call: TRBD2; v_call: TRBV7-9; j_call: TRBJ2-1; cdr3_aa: CASSLALMTSGRGDEQFF
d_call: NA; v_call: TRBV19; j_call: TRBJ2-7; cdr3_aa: CASGAGYTYEQYF
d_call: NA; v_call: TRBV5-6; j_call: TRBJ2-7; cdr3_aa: CASSCPRDRPYEQYF
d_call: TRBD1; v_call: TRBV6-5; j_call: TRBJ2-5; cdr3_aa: CASSYATSGTGETQYF
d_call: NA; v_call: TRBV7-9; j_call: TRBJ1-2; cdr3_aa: CASSLDITIPPYGYTF
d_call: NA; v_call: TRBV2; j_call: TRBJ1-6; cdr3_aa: CASRETGMDSPLHF
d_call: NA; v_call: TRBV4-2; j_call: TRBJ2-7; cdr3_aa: CASSQDNSYEQYF
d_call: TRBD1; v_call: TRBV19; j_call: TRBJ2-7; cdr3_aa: CASSSRGTGYEQYF
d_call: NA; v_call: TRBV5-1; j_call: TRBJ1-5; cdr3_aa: CASRGDGNQPQHF
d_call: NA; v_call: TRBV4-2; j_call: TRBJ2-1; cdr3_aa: CASSQDQVGDYNEQFF
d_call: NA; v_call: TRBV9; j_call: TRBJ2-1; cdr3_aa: CASSYTTGHNEQFF
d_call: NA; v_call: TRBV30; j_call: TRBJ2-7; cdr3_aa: CAWGSGSYEQYF
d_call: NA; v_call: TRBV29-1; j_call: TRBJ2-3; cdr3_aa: CSVEDGDSSTDTQYF
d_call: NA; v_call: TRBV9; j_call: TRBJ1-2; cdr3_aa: CASSVGPGWYGYTF
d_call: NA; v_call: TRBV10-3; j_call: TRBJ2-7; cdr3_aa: CAISDPPEGGYEQYF
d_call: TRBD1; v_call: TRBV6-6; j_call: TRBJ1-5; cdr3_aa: CASSPQGRVWEPQHF
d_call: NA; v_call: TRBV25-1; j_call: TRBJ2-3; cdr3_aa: CASSDLGHSTDTQYF
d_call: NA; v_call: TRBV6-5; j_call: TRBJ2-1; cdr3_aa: CASSYADSSNEQFF
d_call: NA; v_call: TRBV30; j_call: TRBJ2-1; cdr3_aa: CAWGAYEQFF